This T cell receptor beta chain was retrieved from a study of T cells after posttransplantation cyclophosphamide (dated by TCRdb to about 2016). In terms of the full investigation: T cell repertoire reconstitution was tracked by TRB sequencing after myeloablative bone marrow transplantation in which posttransplantation cyclophosphamide was used as GVHD prophylaxis. Samples from a few dozen PTCy-treated patients, along with samples from approximately 15 of their related bone marrow donors, underwent antigen receptor sequencing. Blood from every one of the approximately 37 PTCy patients who had 1-year posttransplant specimens underwent TRB sequencing. Up to 3 additional blood samples from 2 to 5.2 years after transplant were also TRB-sequenced in 3 patients, as was pretransplant blood from several patients. Because TRA and TRB clonality were tightly correlated in roughly 10 samples, subsequent TCR analyses were focused on TRB only. Public TRB sequences were compared against a database of over 3,500 sequences linked to responses to pathogens, tumor antigens, self-antigens and alloantigens. What the authors observed across the whole study: Across 45 patients, recipient CMV seropositivity and CMV reactivation were highly associated with TRB clonality; PTCy diversity was similar to CNI/methotrexate controls. At 1-2 months, donor-recipient similarity was low but rose over the first year, and the later blood repertoires were often dominated by donor CD8+ memory clones. The TRB repertoires of T cells infiltrating skin or the GI tract showed only limited overlap with the TRB repertoires found in blood.

In the germline V gene, CDR1 corresponds to MDHEN and CDR2 to SYDVKM. For this chain, trimming is 8 bases at the V end and 3 bases at the J end, and the number of junction bases without a gene match is 8. CDR3 length: 15 amino acids, cysteine to phenylalanine. The only DNA kept is the CDR3, 45 bases in frame from the first base. The PTCy-treated patients were enrolled in a prospective multi-institutional clinical trial. Mononuclear cells from peripheral blood and bone marrow were separated by Ficoll-Hypaque density centrifugation and then cryopreserved. Genomic DNA was used for TRB sequencing, which was performed with the immunoSEQ assay at survey resolution or with the hsTCRB kit. As for the original processing: The immunoSEQ software handled the initial read processing, while the LymphoSeq R package was used for the repertoire analyses. For each TRB dataset, clonality was calculated as 1 minus normalized Shannon entropy, and the Gini coefficient was computed as well. To infer phenotypes in unsorted samples, TRB sequences from sorted subsets of the recipient or donor were mapped onto unsorted samples from the same recipient. Sourced from immuneACCESS, this table was stored by TCRdb with only in-frame sequences that have V and J called. A share of the clones is absent; for the studies checked, an unresolved V gene accounts for under half, and the remainder has no known explanation. The V and J calls and the clone size are those of that table, but D and trimming were determined from the DNA. The sample contains tens of thousands of clones, roughly 84% of them found a single time. The ten largest clones add up to 2.8% of the sample.

Remarks on this clone: Its binding antigen is unknown. Base qualities were left out, and no much larger clone turns up one base away.

The chain is made from TRBV28 and TRBJ2-3, with 10 bases aligning to TRBD1. The receptor was isolated from a man aged 25 to 40 with a blood cancer, CMV-positive, and with a related stem cell donor. Specimen: PBMCs. The DNA sequence reads TGTGCCAGCCCCCCCGGACAGGGGGATACAGATACGCAGTATTTT. This gives the protein CASPPGQGDTDTQYF.